This TCR beta chain was sequenced during a study of a mutant IDH1 vaccine in newly diagnosed glioma. Study details: The sex distribution of treated patients was approximately 62% male and about 40% female, with a mean age of 40.4 years. Every participant had undergone radiotherapy, temozolomide, or both before, and most underwent both.

Here immunoSEQ multiplex PCR was the method, and the copy in TCRdb shows in-frame clones only, minus some. The table includes tens of thousands of clones, 75% to 90% detected once. Per the germline V gene, CDR1 is ENHRY and CDR2 is SYGVKD. V shed 4 bases, J shed 0 bases, and the junction held 4 bases outside the gene matches. The CDR3 runs 15 residues. Concerning this clone: Its specificity is unknown.

General study findings and limits: Evidence of vaccine-induced immune responses was documented in approximately 93% of patients.

Time point specified: week 23, last vaccination. Topical imiquimod was applied with each vaccine dose, which held 300 ug of mutant IDH1 20-mer peptide. Every donor had a new WHO grade 3 or 4 astrocytoma that was IDH1-mutant, with loss of nuclear ATRX. This rearrangement joins TRBV10-3 to TRBJ2-5; the match to TRBD2 covers 8 bases. Sequences were derived from PBMCs, sampled from a glioma patient whose treatment included an IDH1 peptide vaccine. The receptor was derived from a woman aged 45 to 65 with glioma. The CDR3 DNA reads TGTGCCATCAGTGGCAGCGGGAGCTACCAAGAGACCCAGTACTTC. It is translated as CAISGSGSYQETQYF.